Each of the 2 T cell receptor beta chains below was sequenced from the same sample in a study of T-cell reconstitution after alpha-beta-depleted transplantation in children. Construction of the TCRbeta library involved unique molecular identifiers. TCRdb reprocessed the PCR reads with MiXCR, giving one entry per CDR3 protein. The sample gives approximately 980,000 distinct CDR3 sequences, roughly 29% of which show up once; over 25% is in the top ten. The sample consisted of PBMCs, mostly from graft donor cells, taken 360 days after TCRalphabeta/CD19-depleted stem cell transplant. These receptors all stem from a boy in the first two years of life who had a stem cell transplant for SCID, so the T cells may come from the graft donor.

This clonotype was seen more than once but under ten times. The chain couples TRBV3-1 to TRBJ2-5, with 7 bases matching TRBD1. Trimming at V came to 2 bases and at J to 1 base, leaving 7 bases not matched to a gene. CDR3 length: 16 amino acids. From germline, CDR1 is LGHDT and CDR2 YNNKEL (reference sequence). The CDR3 here is CASSQPGQTRQETQYF. The CDR3 nucleotides read TGTGCCAGCAGCCAACCGGGACAGACACGCCAAGAGACCCAGTACTTC.

J is TRBJ1-1 and V is TRBV7-2, with D unclear. CDR1 and CDR2 from the germline V gene are SGHTA and FQGNSA. CDR3 length: 13 amino acids. Trimming took off 1 base at V and 5 bases at J, with 8 bases between the two ends. In nucleotides, the CDR3 is TGTGCCAGCAGCTTAGAGTGGGGTACTGAAGCTTTCTTT. Translation: CASSLEWGTEAFF.